This is a list of T cell receptor beta chains from one sample in a study of molecular identifiers for immune sequencing clone quantification. Using its own MiXCR run on the PCR reads, TCRdb lists one record per CDR3 protein. The data hold about 630,000 distinct CDR3 sequences, with around 25% observed a single time. Specimen: naive CD8+ T cells from blood, with Jurkat cell RNA spiked in. These TCRs come from a human donor in good health. Some libraries in this study had Jurkat cell RNA spiked in. Both conserved end residues are part of each CDR3. A D gene is named only where the DNA matches it firmly. Clone size is shown for a subset of rows, as once, few, many or a class of expanded clone.

15	TRBV6-5	TRBJ2-7	-	-	TGTGCCAGCAGTTACGCTGTGACAAGGGGCGCCGAGCAGTACTTC	CASSYAVTRGAEQYF
12	TRBV19	TRBJ1-2	once	-	TGTGCCAGTAGCGGCGGTACCAATGGCTACACCTTC	CASSGGTNGYTF
11	TRBV6-2/TRBV6-3	TRBJ2-7	-	-	TGTGCCCCCAGGACAGCTTACGAGCAGTACTTC	CAPRTAYEQYF
12	TRBV3-1	TRBJ1-1	many	TRBD1	TGTGCCAGCAGCTTGGACAGGGATGAAGCTTTCTTT	CASSLDRDEAFF
14	TRBV3-1	TRBJ1-2	-	TRBD1	TGTGCCAGCAGCCACGGACAGGGGGCAGACGGCTACACCTTC	CASSHGQGADGYTF
16	TRBV4-3	TRBJ2-7	few	-	TGCGCCAGCAGCCAAGATAGGGCCGGGATCTACTACGAGCAGTACTTC	CASSQDRAGIYYEQYF
12	TRBV11-2	TRBJ2-2	few	-	TGTGCCAGCAGCTTAGTTCACGGGGAGCTGTTTTTT	CASSLVHGELFF
15	TRBV7-6	TRBJ1-6	few	TRBD1	TGTGCCAGCAGTACAGCGGGGGACAGAGATTCACCCCTCCACTTT	CASSTAGDRDSPLHF
17	TRBV7-2	TRBJ2-3	many	TRBD1	TGTGCCAGCAGCTTAACCGGCGTCGACAGGGTCCCAGATACGCAGTATTTT	CASSLTGVDRVPDTQYF
18	TRBV27	TRBJ2-3	-	-	TGTGCCAGCAGTTTACTGGGCGTTGAGCGGGCCTCCACAGATACGCAGTATTTT	CASSLLGVERASTDTQYF
20	TRBV11-1	TRBJ2-7	few	-	TGTGCCAGCAGCTTAGTGCCTCACTTCGGAGCGGACATGCAAACTGGGGAGCAGTACTTC	CASSLVPHFGADMQTGEQYF
17	TRBV3-1	TRBJ2-3	few	-	TGTGCCAGCAGCCAAGATTGGGGCAGGACTATTACAGATACGCAGTATTTT	CASSQDWGRTITDTQYF
15	TRBV12-3/TRBV12-4	TRBJ2-2	many	-	TGTGCCAGCAGTCCACGCCTTCCGAACACCGGGGAGCTGTTTTTT	CASSPRLPNTGELFF
13	TRBV2	TRBJ1-5	many	-	TGTGCCAGCAGTGAAGTGGGGAATCAGCCCCAGCATTTT	CASSEVGNQPQHF
15	TRBV6-2/TRBV6-3	TRBJ2-1	-	TRBD1	TGTGCCAGCAGGAACGGGGACAGGGGGCACAATGAGCAGTTCTTC	CASRNGDRGHNEQFF
18	TRBV4-1	TRBJ2-1	-	TRBD2	TGCGCCAGCAGCCAAATTCCCATTAGCGGGGGGTCCTACAATGAGCAGTTCTTC	CASSQIPISGGSYNEQFF
14	TRBV14	TRBJ1-1	many	-	TGTGCCAGCAGCCTTTACGGAGGCCCATATGAAGCTTTCTTT	CASSLYGGPYEAFF
15	TRBV9	TRBJ2-3	-	-	TGTGCCAGCAGCGCGGTGTCGTTACGCACAGATACGCAGTATTTT	CASSAVSLRTDTQYF
13	TRBV6-5	TRBJ1-6	many	-	TGTGCCAGCACCCTCTCGCTCCCCTCACCCCTCCACTTT	CASTLSLPSPLHF
15	TRBV20-1	TRBJ2-3	few	TRBD2	TGCAGTGCCCCGAAGCGGGGGGGCCCGGCAGATACGCAGTATTTT	CSAPKRGGPADTQYF
15	TRBV20-1	TRBJ2-7	many	TRBD2	TGCAGTGCTAGACCTAGCGGAGGTTTTCCCTACGAGCAGTACTTC	CSARPSGGFPYEQYF
17	TRBV14	TRBJ2-1	-	TRBD1	TGTGCCAGCAGCCCTAGGGACAGCATAAAATCTGGGGATGAGCAGTTCTTC	CASSPRDSIKSGDEQFF
15	TRBV4-3	TRBJ2-3	many	-	TGCGCCAGCAGCCAAGGGGCACAGTTCACAGATACGCAGTATTTT	CASSQGAQFTDTQYF
17	TRBV3-1	TRBJ2-2	-	TRBD1	TGTGCCAGCAGCCCTAGTTTTGGGACAGGGAACACCGGGGAGCTGTTTTTT	CASSPSFGTGNTGELFF
15	TRBV4-1	TRBJ2-7	-	TRBD2	TGCGCCAGCAGCCAGGGACTAGCGGGAGACTGCGAGCAGTACTTC	CASSQGLAGDCEQYF
14	TRBV7-6	TRBJ2-3	many	-	TGTGCCAGCAGCAACGAAGGTCGTACAGATACGCAGTATTTT	CASSNEGRTDTQYF
18	TRBV15	TRBJ2-3	-	-	TGTGCCACCAGCGATAATAGATTCAGGTTGACTAGCACAGATACGCAGTATTTT	CATSDNRFRLTSTDTQYF
18	TRBV4-3	TRBJ2-1	few	-	TGCGCCAGCAGCCAAAACATACGAGGGACTGGAGCCACCAATGAGCAGTTCTTC	CASSQNIRGTGATNEQFF
9	TRBV29-1	TRBJ2-1	few	-	TGCAGCGTGGGAGGTGAGCAGTTCTTC	CSVGGEQFF
16	TRBV3-1	TRBJ2-5	many	-	TGTGCCAGCAGCCCCCCAAAGGTTGCGATTGAAGAGACCCAGTACTTC	CASSPPKVAIEETQYF
16	TRBV6-2/TRBV6-3	TRBJ2-4	many	TRBD1	TGTGCCAGCAGTTCTTTACAGGGGGCCCGCCAGGACATTCAGTACTTC	CASSSLQGARQDIQYF
15	TRBV12-3/TRBV12-4	TRBJ2-7	many	-	TGTGCCAGCAGTTTAGGTCAGGGCCCTGCCTACGAGCAGTACTTC	CASSLGQGPAYEQYF
13	TRBV28	TRBJ2-2	many	-	TGTGCGATGAGGGACCGACACACCGGGGAGCTGTTTTTT	CAMRDRHTGELFF
14	TRBV7-9	TRBJ1-2	few	-	TGTGCCAGCAGCTCAGGCAGGGGATTCTATGGCTACACCTTC	CASSSGRGFYGYTF
16	TRBV4-3	TRBJ2-7	many	-	TGCGCCAGCAGCCAAGAGCCCAGCGGGACATCCTACGAGCAGTACTTC	CASSQEPSGTSYEQYF
14	TRBV9	TRBJ2-3	many	-	TGTGCCAGCAGCCTCTCAGGGTTCACAGATACGCAGTATTTT	CASSLSGFTDTQYF
16	TRBV7-9	TRBJ2-5	many	TRBD2	TGTGCCAGCATCGACTCTACAGCGGGGTACCAAGAGACCCAGTACTTC	CASIDSTAGYQETQYF
16	TRBV6-5	TRBJ2-7	-	TRBD1	TGTGCCAGCAGTTACCAAGCCGGGGACAGCTCCTACGAGCAGTACTTC	CASSYQAGDSSYEQYF
16	TRBV6-1	TRBJ2-3	few	TRBD2	TGTGCCAGCCGATTGGGACTAGCGGCTAGCACAGATACGCAGTATTTT	CASRLGLAASTDTQYF
13	TRBV29-1	TRBJ2-3	many	-	TGCAGCGCCCGGGGAATGGGGCCAGATACGCAGTATTTT	CSARGMGPDTQYF
14	TRBV7-2	TRBJ1-4	-	-	TGTGCCAGCAGCTTATTTCTGGGGGATGAAAAACTGTTTTTT	CASSLFLGDEKLFF
15	TRBV4-3	TRBJ2-3	many	-	TGCGCCAGCAGCCAAGATTCGGGTCCCACAGATACGCAGTATTTT	CASSQDSGPTDTQYF